This TCR beta chain was retrieved from a study of blood T cell repertoires in COVID-19. Original methodology: Nucleated cell number was recorded as an estimate derived from reference gene primer amplification. Sequenced by immunoSEQ multiplex PCR; TCRdb stores in-frame clones only, minus some. V, J and clone size were drawn from that table, and D and trimming were deduced from the DNA. The repertoire holds about 92,000 clones, with roughly 87% as singletons. The CDR3 has 13 amino acids. Trimming removed 0 bases at V and 5 bases at J, with 8 bases between. Germline V gives CDR1 SGHRS, CDR2 YFSETQ. The sequenced material came from peripheral blood. The chain has TRBV5-1 and TRBJ1-2; weak D call: TRBD1 (6 bases). The source is an older woman with COVID-19, enrolled during active disease. In DNA form, the CDR3 reads TGCGCCAGCAGCTTGGAAGACAGGTATGGCTACACCTTC. Its translation is CASSLEDRYGYTF.